This TCR beta chain derives from a study of CD8+CD57+ T cells in acquired aplastic anemia. Study findings and constraints: The number of CD8+ CDR3 sequences shared by patients and controls was 25 to 35.

Genomic DNA, serving as template, underwent TCR beta VDJ and CDR3 profiling. TCRdb analysed the reads with MiXCR anew, one entry per CDR3 protein. The table lists about 110,000 distinct CDR3 sequences, around half of them singletons. V was pared by 5 bases and J by 4 bases, with 4 bases of the junction left unmatched. Germline V gives CDR1 SEHNR, CDR2 FQNEAQ (reference sequence). The CDR3 totals 14 residues. A word on this clonotype: What it recognizes is unknown.

The clonotype was recovered from a human donor in good health, serving as a control. The chain recombines TRBV7-9 with TRBJ1-2; TRBD1 aligns across 10 bases. The specimen sequenced was sorted CD4+, CD8+, or CD8+CD57+ T cells (not recorded which) from PBMCs. The chain's CDR3 is CASSATGGGYGYTF. CDR3 in DNA: TGTGCCAGCAGCGCGACAGGGGGCGGCTATGGCTACACCTTC.